Listed here is a single T cell receptor (beta chain). In germline, CDR1 is ENHRY, CDR2 SYGVKD. The CDR3 totals 16 residues. Trimming pared 0 bases from V and 3 bases from J, leaving 12 bases between. These data belong to a study of blood T cell repertoires in COVID-19. Study overall: The United States, Italy and Spain were the sources of the acute and convalescent COVID-19 samples. T cells, B-cell-depleted T cells, or PBMCs provided the cDNA or gDNA that served as material.

Original processing methods: The assay estimated nucleated cells by amplifying reference gene primers. Produced via immunoSEQ multiplex PCR; TCRdb's table is partial and in-frame only. The V and J calls and clone size are taken from that table; D and trimming were inferred from the DNA. The profile shows some 99,000 clones, roughly 86% of them singletons. This TCR was sampled from an older woman in a cohort sampled during active or convalescent COVID-19. Sequencing was performed on peripheral blood. The chain couples TRBV10-3 to TRBJ2-1, with a possible D match to TRBD2 (6 bases). CDR3 DNA sequence: TGTGCCATCAGTGAGTCGGGGGGAATCCGCTACAATGAGCAGTTCTTC. As protein: CAISESGGIRYNEQFF.